This TCR beta chain was obtained from a study of CD8 T cells in Susac syndrome. Controls were healthy donors (matched for age and sex). Germline lookup yields CDR1 MNHEY and CDR2 SMNVEV (reference sequence). The trim removed 6 bases at V and 7 bases at J, leaving 15 bases unmatched. CDR3 length: 16 amino acids. This clonotype was recorded only once. Random hexamers were used to reverse transcribe about 0.45 to 1 ug of RNA. An immunoSEQ multiplex PCR generated amplified TCR beta CDR3 products spanning 54 Vbeta and 13 Jbeta. A single record per CDR3 protein comes from TCRdb applying MiXCR to the immunoSEQ multiplex PCR reads. Of 100,000 to 150,000 distinct CDR3 sequences in the sample, about 95% were seen once.

Sequences were obtained from CD4+ T cells from PBMCs. The receptor's source is a human donor in good health. The chain is built from TRBV27 and TRBJ1-2; 9 bases are shared with TRBD1. CDR3 nucleotides: TGTGCCAGCAGCCGGGACAGGGTATCCTTCTCCGGTGGCTACACCTTC. This gives the protein CASSRDRVSFSGGYTF.